A selection of T cell receptor beta chains follows, all from one sample in a study of HIV-infected patients and healthy controls. TCRdb analysed the 5' RACE reads with MiXCR anew, one entry per CDR3 protein. Of 15,000 to 20,000 distinct CDR3 sequences listed, roughly a tenth are singletons. Sequencing was done on a sample of blood. Receptor source: an adult in good health. Both conserved end residues are part of each CDR3. D genes are given only for firm matches. Some rows have no size entry. The others give once, few or many, or a class for an expanded clone.

clone size	V gene	D gene	J gene	CDR3 protein	CDR3 DNA
many	TRBV10-3	TRBD2	TRBJ2-1	CAISTGTSSYNEQFF	TGTGCCATCAGTACCGGGACTAGCTCCTACAATGAGCAGTTCTTC
many	TRBV20-1	-	TRBJ1-6	CSARGPSTGSSYNSPLHF	TGCAGTGCTAGAGGCCCCTCAACAGGGAGCTCCTATAATTCACCCCTCCACTTT
many	TRBV27	-	TRBJ2-2	CASRSPWQGAGELFF	TGTGCCAGCAGATCCCCCTGGCAAGGGGCCGGGGAGCTGTTTTTT
medium-sized	TRBV7-9	-	TRBJ2-3	CASPSVGSTDTQYF	TGTGCCAGCCCCTCGGTGGGTAGCACAGATACGCAGTATTTT
-	TRBV12-3/TRBV12-4	-	TRBJ1-1	CASSVSWGAEAFF	TGTGCCAGCAGTGTATCCTGGGGGGCTGAAGCTTTCTTT
-	TRBV4-3	TRBD1	TRBJ2-7	CASSQRTGAYEQYF	TGCGCCAGCAGCCAACGGACAGGCGCCTACGAGCAGTACTTC
few	TRBV5-1	-	TRBJ2-5	CASSFSSTQETQYF	TGCGCCAGCAGCTTCTCCAGCACCCAAGAGACCCAGTACTTC
many	TRBV28	-	TRBJ2-1	CASSSPSEQFF	TGTGCCAGCAGTTCCCCGAGTGAGCAGTTCTTC
few	TRBV29-1	-	TRBJ2-1	CSVEFPAVSSYNEQFF	TGCAGCGTTGAATTTCCAGCGGTGAGCTCCTACAATGAGCAGTTCTTC
many	TRBV6-6	-	TRBJ2-7	CASSNRQGEGEQYF	TGTGCCAGCAGTAACAGGCAGGGGGAGGGCGAGCAGTACTTC
medium-sized	TRBV7-8	-	TRBJ2-3	CASSLAYTDTQYF	TGTGCCAGCAGCTTAGCGTACACAGATACGCAGTATTTT
-	TRBV20-1	-	TRBJ2-1	CSATDAGWAYNEQFF	TGCAGTGCTACCGATGCAGGGTGGGCCTACAATGAGCAGTTCTTC
many	TRBV6-2/TRBV6-3	-	TRBJ1-5	CASSAGQPNQPQHF	TGTGCCAGCAGTGCCGGACAGCCTAATCAGCCCCAGCATTTT
many	TRBV4-1	TRBD2	TRBJ2-5	CASSPARTSGQETQYF	TGCGCCAGCAGCCCCGCAAGGACTAGCGGACAAGAGACCCAGTACTTC
many	TRBV6-5	-	TRBJ2-2	CASSYSWDPPTGELFF	TGTGCCAGCAGTTACTCGTGGGACCCGCCGACCGGGGAGCTGTTTTTT
many	TRBV11-2	TRBD2	TRBJ2-1	CASSLSTSGRDEQFF	TGTGCCAGCAGCTTATCCACTAGCGGGAGAGATGAGCAGTTCTTC
once	TRBV5-1	TRBD2	TRBJ2-1	CASSLVGSGSSYEQFF	TGCGCCAGCAGCTTGGTCGGTAGCGGGAGTTCCTATGAGCAGTTCTTC
-	TRBV30	-	TRBJ2-4	CAWGGARNIQYF	TGTGCCTGGGGGGGGGCGAGAAACATTCAGTACTTC
many	TRBV5-4	TRBD1	TRBJ2-1	CASSPDRLIFDEQFF	TGTGCCAGCAGTCCGGACAGGTTAATTTTCGATGAGCAGTTCTTC
few	TRBV27	TRBD1	TRBJ2-6	CASRDRVAPYGANVLTF	TGTGCCAGCAGGGACAGGGTAGCTCCCTATGGGGCCAACGTCCTGACTTTC
medium-sized	TRBV7-9	-	TRBJ1-1	CASSLSLGRGTEAFF	TGTGCCAGCAGCCTCTCGCTGGGGAGAGGCACTGAAGCTTTCTTT
many	TRBV29-1	TRBD2	TRBJ2-7	CSVDFPGGYEQYF	TGCAGCGTTGACTTCCCGGGGGGTTACGAGCAGTACTTC
medium-sized	TRBV20-1	-	TRBJ2-1	CSASSPREFRNEQFF	TGCAGTGCTAGCTCACCCCGGGAGTTTCGCAATGAGCAGTTCTTC
few	TRBV19	-	TRBJ2-2	CASSISGDSGELFF	TGTGCCAGTAGTATCTCAGGGGACTCCGGGGAGCTGTTTTTT
medium-sized	TRBV6-2/TRBV6-3	TRBD2	TRBJ2-5	CASSRLAGLGETQYF	TGTGCCAGCAGCCGACTAGCGGGCCTTGGGGAGACCCAGTACTTC
-	TRBV7-8	-	TRBJ2-3	CASIPWADRPSTDTQYF	TGTGCCAGCATCCCCTGGGCAGATCGACCTAGCACAGATACGCAGTATTTT
many	TRBV30	-	TRBJ1-1	CAWTAGLSNTEAFF	TGTGCCTGGACGGCGGGACTGTCGAACACTGAAGCTTTCTTT
many	TRBV5-1	TRBD1	TRBJ2-7	CASRPGQAYEQYF	TGCGCCAGCAGACCGGGACAGGCCTACGAGCAGTACTTC
many	TRBV19	TRBD1	TRBJ2-1	CASSGTGPHEQFF	TGTGCCAGTAGTGGGACAGGACCCCATGAGCAGTTCTTC
medium-sized	TRBV28	-	TRBJ1-2	CASSPGTANYGYTF	TGTGCCAGCAGTCCCGGGACGGCAAACTATGGCTACACCTTC
medium-sized	TRBV5-1	-	TRBJ2-5	CASSPGQDLETQYF	TGCGCCAGCAGCCCTGGACAAGACCTAGAGACCCAGTACTTC
-	TRBV14	-	TRBJ1-3	CASSQVEGNTIYF	TGTGCCAGCAGCCAAGTCGAAGGAAACACCATATATTTT
many	TRBV9	-	TRBJ1-1	CASSVVGQNTEAFF	TGTGCCAGCAGCGTAGTGGGCCAAAACACTGAAGCTTTCTTT
many	TRBV5-1	-	TRBJ2-3	CASSRRYSTDTQYF	TGCGCCAGCAGTCGTCGGTATAGCACAGATACGCAGTATTTT
-	TRBV25-1	TRBD2	TRBJ2-5	CASGVAGRETQYF	TGTGCCAGCGGAGTAGCGGGCCGAGAGACCCAGTACTTC
many	TRBV30	-	TRBJ2-5	CAWSPRATGTGETQYF	TGTGCCTGGAGTCCCCGTGCGACGGGGACCGGGGAGACCCAGTACTTC
medium-sized	TRBV4-1	TRBD2	TRBJ2-5	CASSHSGSRETQYF	TGCGCCAGCAGCCATAGCGGGAGTCGAGAGACCCAGTACTTC
many	TRBV28	TRBD1	TRBJ2-1	CASRTGTGVLEQFF	TGTGCCAGCAGAACCGGGACAGGGGTTTTAGAGCAGTTCTTC
few	TRBV19	-	TRBJ2-1	CASSSGLAQFF	TGTGCCAGTAGTTCGGGACTTGCCCAGTTCTTC